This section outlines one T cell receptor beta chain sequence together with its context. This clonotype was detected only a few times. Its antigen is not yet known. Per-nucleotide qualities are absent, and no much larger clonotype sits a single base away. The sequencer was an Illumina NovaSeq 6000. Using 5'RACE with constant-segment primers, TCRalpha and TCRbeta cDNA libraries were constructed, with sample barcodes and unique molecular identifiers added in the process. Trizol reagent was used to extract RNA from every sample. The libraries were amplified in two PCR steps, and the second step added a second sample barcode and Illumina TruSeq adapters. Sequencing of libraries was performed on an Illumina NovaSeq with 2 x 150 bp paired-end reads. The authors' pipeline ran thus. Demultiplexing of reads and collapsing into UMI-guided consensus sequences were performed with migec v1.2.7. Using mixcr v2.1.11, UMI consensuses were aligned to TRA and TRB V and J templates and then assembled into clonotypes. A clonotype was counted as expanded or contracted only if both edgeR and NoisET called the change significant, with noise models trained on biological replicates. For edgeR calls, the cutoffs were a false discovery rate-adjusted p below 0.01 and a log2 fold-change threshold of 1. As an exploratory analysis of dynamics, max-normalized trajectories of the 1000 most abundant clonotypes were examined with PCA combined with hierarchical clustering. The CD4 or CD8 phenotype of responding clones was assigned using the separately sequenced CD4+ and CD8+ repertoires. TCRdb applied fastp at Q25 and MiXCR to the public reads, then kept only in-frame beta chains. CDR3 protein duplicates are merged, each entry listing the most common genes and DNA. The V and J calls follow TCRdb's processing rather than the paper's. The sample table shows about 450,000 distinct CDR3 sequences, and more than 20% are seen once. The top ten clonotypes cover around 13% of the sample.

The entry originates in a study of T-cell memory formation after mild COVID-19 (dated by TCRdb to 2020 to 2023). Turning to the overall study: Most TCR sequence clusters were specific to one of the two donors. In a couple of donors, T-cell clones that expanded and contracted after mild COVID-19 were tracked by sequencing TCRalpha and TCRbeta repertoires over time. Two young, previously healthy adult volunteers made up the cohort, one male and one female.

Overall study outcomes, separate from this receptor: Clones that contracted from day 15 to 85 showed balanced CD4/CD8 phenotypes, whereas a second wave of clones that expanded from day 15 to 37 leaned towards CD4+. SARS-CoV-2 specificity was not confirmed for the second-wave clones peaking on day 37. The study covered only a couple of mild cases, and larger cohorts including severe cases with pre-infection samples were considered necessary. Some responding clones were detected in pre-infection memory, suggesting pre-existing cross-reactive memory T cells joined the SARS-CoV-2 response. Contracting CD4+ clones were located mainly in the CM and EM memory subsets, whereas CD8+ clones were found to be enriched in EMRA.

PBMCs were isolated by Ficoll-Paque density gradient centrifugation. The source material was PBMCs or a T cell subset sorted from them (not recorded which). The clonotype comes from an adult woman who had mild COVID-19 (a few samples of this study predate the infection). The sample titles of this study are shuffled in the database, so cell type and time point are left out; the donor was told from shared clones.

The bases are TGTGCCAGCACCCCCCCGGGGGGTGAGCAGTTCTTC. Its translation is CASTPPGGEQFF. Recombination linked TRBV7-6 to TRBJ2-1; 7 bases in the junction line up with TRBD2. V has 7 bases trimmed and J has 9 bases trimmed; junction bases matching no gene number 6. From the cysteine through the phenylalanine, the CDR3 covers 12 amino acids. CDR3 DNA only is kept here, 36 bases in frame from base 1. The germline V gene encodes CDR1 SGHVS and CDR2 FNYEAQ.